This T cell receptor beta chain is from a study of spatial heterogeneity in lung cancer. One entry per CDR3 protein, called by TCRdb with MiXCR from the 5' RACE reads. The table includes 23,000 or so distinct CDR3 sequences, approximately 4.8% detected once. Whole-study results and caveats: Resection saw ubiquitous expanded tumor TCRs appear in blood more than follow-up did.

The time point was: sample taken at primary tumor resection. Samples came from about 72 TRACERx patients with untreated early-stage lung cancer. Material for sequencing was whole RNA from tumor, nontumor lung or frozen PBMC, left unsorted. This CDR3 is 15 amino acids long. The germline gives CDR1 DFQATT, CDR2 SNEGSKA (reference sequence). V lost 3 bases to trimming and J lost 7 bases; unmatched junction nucleotides: 12. Ten or more counts support this clonotype. Its antigen is unidentified. The chain joins TRBV20-1 to TRBJ2-1; 7 nucleotides line up with TRBD1. This sample comprised PBMCs, obtained at surgery. The receptor's source is a male donor with early-stage non-small cell lung cancer. CDR3 bases: TGCAGTGCTAGTAGGCCCGGGACAGTTGGGAATGAGCAGTTCTTC. This encodes CSASRPGTVGNEQFF.